These 26 T cell receptor beta chains were all obtained from the same sample, sequenced in a study of identical twins. MiXCR, applied by TCRdb to the 5' RACE reads, yields one record per CDR3 protein. The table records 1.5 million to 2 million distinct CDR3 sequences, around 29% of them present only once. Sequencing was done on a sample of cord blood. These receptors were collected from a newborn girl in good health.

The sample holds a few counts of this clonotype. CDR3 nucleotide sequence: TGTGCCAGCAGCCAAGGACTAGCGGGAGTGCGATTCTTCGATGAGCAGTTCTTC. Translating gives CASSQGLAGVRFFDEQFF. V is TRBV14 and J is TRBJ2-1; 12 bases are shared with TRBD2. Germline trimming cut 1 base from V and 8 bases from J; bases unmatched to any gene: 12. Germline V gives CDR1 SGHDN, CDR2 FVKESK. The CDR3 is 18 residues long. Full variable domain (rest looked up from reference TRBV14 and TRBJ2-1): EAGVTQFPSHSVIEKGQTVTLRCDPISGHDNLYWYRRVMGKEIKFLLHFVKESKQDESGMPNNRFLAERTGGTYSTLKVQPAELEDSGVYFCASSQGLAGVRFFDEQFFGPGTRLTVL.

In this sample, this clonotype turned up many times. The chain combines TRBV21-1 with TRBJ2-3. TRBV21-1 is a pseudogene segment. The CDR3 totals 13 residues. CDR3 DNA sequence: TGTGCCAGCAGCGCCAGTAGGTGTGATACGCAGTATTTT. This translates into CASSASRCDTQYF.

The chain links TRBV7-2 to TRBJ2-2; 9 nucleotides line up with TRBD2. In germline, CDR1 is SGHTA, CDR2 FQGNSA. The junction had 6 bases not matched to a gene; V was cut back by 4 bases and J by 3 bases. The CDR3 extends over 16 amino acids. CDR3 sequence (DNA): TGTGCCAGCAGCTCCGCCGGGACTAGCTACACCGGGGAGCTGTTTTTT. Translated, it gives CASSSAGTSYTGELFF.

This clonotype was seen a handful of times. The chain combines TRBV4-2 with TRBJ2-6; TRBD2 might be the D (6 bases). Trimming stripped 4 bases from V and 0 bases from J, with 22 bases between. The germline CDR1 and CDR2 sequences are LGHNA and YNFKEQ. The CDR3 is made up of 20 amino acids. CDR3 residues: CASSLPPGLLLGSGANVLTF. CDR3 in DNA: TGTGCCAGCAGCCTACCACCGGGACTCCTATTAGGCTCTGGGGCCAACGTCCTGACTTTC.

This clonotype was seen a handful of times. This chain connects TRBV3-1 to TRBJ1-1, with TRBD1 as a possible D gene (5 bases). Germline lookup yields CDR1 LGHDT and CDR2 YNNKEL (reference sequence). V was trimmed by 1 base and J by 1 base, leaving 16 bases between them. The CDR3 contains 17 residues. CDR3 region: CASSQVGSGGPNTEAFF. Here the CDR3 DNA reads TGTGCCAGCAGCCAAGTTGGATCGGGGGGACCGAACACTGAAGCTTTCTTT. The full variable domain, rest sourced from reference TRBV3-1 and TRBJ1-1, is DTAVSQTPKYLVTQMGNDKSIKCEQNLGHDTMYWYKQDSKKFLKIMFSYNNKELIINETVPNRFSPKSPDKAHLNLHINSLELGDSAVYFCASSQVGSGGPNTEAFFGQGTRLTVV.

About this clonotype itself: A read error may account for a junction end that differs from germline. The chain recombines TRBV6-5 with TRBJ2-5; possible D gene TRBD2, 6 bases. The CDR3 loop spans 13 amino acids. In germline, CDR1 is MNHEY, CDR2 SVGAGI. This CDR3 is CGSRGTLSETQYF. The CDR3 DNA reads TGTGGCAGCAGAGGGACTTTATCGGAGACCCAGTACTTC.

J is TRBJ2-1 and V is TRBV2; 10 bases fit TRBD1. Trimming at V came to 4 bases and at J to 8 bases, leaving 2 bases not matched to a gene. Per germline, CDR1 SNHLY and CDR2 FYNNEI. The CDR3 consists of 13 residues. In DNA form, the CDR3 reads TGTGCCAGCAGTGGGGACAGGGGTCATGAGCAGTTCTTC. It is translated as CASSGDRGHEQFF.

This clonotype came up a few times. CDR3 in amino acids: CAISSGVGGYTF. CDR3 in DNA: TGTGCCATATCCTCCGGGGTGGGCGGCTACACCTTC. This chain joins TRBV12-3 or TRBV12-4 and TRBJ1-2; no definite D call. The CDR3 is 12 amino acids. With 10 bases removed from V and 8 bases from J, the gap between germline ends came to 17 bases.

The V and J genes are TRBV2 and TRBJ2-5; TRBD2 is a possible D gene (7 bases). The germline CDR1 and CDR2 sequences are SNHLY and FYNNEI. Trimming took 6 bases from V and 1 from J, leaving 21 bases between them. The CDR3 is 17 residues long. DNA for the CDR3: TGTGCCAGCAGCGGTTTCCTTCGGGGGGCCTTCCAAGAGACCCAGTACTTC. Protein product: CASSGFLRGAFQETQYF.

Only a few counts were recorded for this clonotype. The chain carries TRBV29-1 and TRBJ2-7; D gene uncertain. Germline CDR1 reads SQVTM; CDR2 reads ANQGSEA. V lost 4 bases, J lost 3 bases, and 13 bases lay in between. The CDR3 sequence is 13 residues long. This CDR3 reads CSVGGRRGYEQYF. The CDR3, as DNA: TGCAGCGTTGGAGGCCGACGCGGCTACGAGCAGTACTTC.

V and J are TRBV20-1 and TRBJ1-3; 9 positions match TRBD1. The CDR3 runs to 15 residues. After removal of 4 bases from V and 3 bases from J, the junction contained 7 bases not matched to a gene. Per germline, CDR1 DFQATT and CDR2 SNEGSKA (reference sequence). The DNA of the CDR3 is TGCAGTGCTATTTTGGGACAGGGAAATGGAAACACCATATATTTT. This sequence encodes CSAILGQGNGNTIYF.

The chain is built from TRBV9 and TRBJ1-2, with 8 positions matching TRBD1. J was trimmed by 0 bases and V by 2 bases; bases with no gene match: 3. CDR1 is SGDLS, CDR2 YYNGEE, per germline. There are 15 residues in the CDR3. Here the CDR3 reads CASSVRDRSNYGYTF. CDR3 sequence (DNA): TGTGCCAGCAGCGTCCGGGACAGGTCTAACTATGGCTACACCTTC. The full variable domain, rest sourced from reference TRBV9 and TRBJ1-2, is DSGVTQTPKHLITATGQRVTLRCSPRSGDLSVYWYQQSLDQGLQFLIQYYNGEERAKGNILERFSAQQFPDLHSELNLSSLELGDSALYFCASSVRDRSNYGYTFGSGTRLTVV.

The V and J genes are TRBV4-1 and TRBJ1-1; TRBD1 is a possible D gene (6 bases). V was shortened by 1 base and J by 0 bases, with 9 bases between the two germline ends. Germline V gives CDR1 MGHRA, CDR2 YSYEKL. This CDR3 has 15 amino acids. The DNA of the CDR3 is TGCGCCAGCAGCCAAGGTAGGGGGGTGAACACTGAAGCTTTCTTT. Residues: CASSQGRGVNTEAFF.

This chain links TRBV25-1 with TRBJ1-2; TRBD1 agrees at 8 bases. The CDR3 is made up of 12 amino acids. Germline V gives CDR1 MGHDK, CDR2 SYGVNS. The junction had 2 bases not matched to a gene; V was cut back by 8 bases and J by 3 bases. The CDR3 bases are TGTGCCAGCCGACAGGGGTACTATGGCTACACCTTC. As protein: CASRQGYYGYTF.

V and J are TRBV14 and TRBJ2-1; D is perhaps TRBD2 (5 bases). The germline CDR1 and CDR2 sequences are SGHDN and FVKESK. With 4 bases removed from V and 5 bases from J, the gap between germline ends came to 18 bases. The CDR3 loop spans 16 amino acids. The CDR3 region is CASSPTTAWRNNEQFF. CDR3 DNA: TGTGCCAGCAGCCCGACTACGGCTTGGAGAAACAATGAGCAGTTCTTC.

V usage is TRBV20-1 and J usage is TRBJ2-1; 8 bases are shared with TRBD2. Germline CDR1 reads DFQATT; CDR2 reads SNEGSKA (reference sequence). V shed 4 bases and J 0 bases; nucleotides not matched to a gene: 11. The CDR3 spans 17 residues. Written as DNA, the CDR3 is TGCAGTGCTAAAGTTAAGGGACTAGAGGGCTCCTACAATGAGCAGTTCTTC. Translated, it gives CSAKVKGLEGSYNEQFF.

With regard to this clonotype: Just one base apart from a much larger clone, this may be a read error. The V and J genes are TRBV6-2 or TRBV6-3 and TRBJ1-4; D not resolved. In germline, CDR1 is MNHEY, CDR2 SVGEGT. Trimming pared 6 bases from V and 9 bases from J, leaving 8 bases between. CDR3 length: 11 residues. CDR3 coding DNA: TGTGCCAGCAGGAAGGAGAAAAAACTGTTTTTT. It translates to CASRKEKKLFF.

This CDR3 reads CASSLDRVNYEQYF. CDR3 coding DNA: TGTGCCAGCAGCTTAGACAGGGTGAATTACGAGCAGTACTTC. This rearrangement joins TRBV7-2 to TRBJ2-7; tentatively, D is TRBD1 (6 bases). Germline V gene sequence: CDR1 SGHTA, CDR2 FQGNSA. This CDR3 contains 14 residues. V was pared by 1 base and J by 4 bases, with 11 bases between.

This clonotype has more than one count but fewer than ten. The chain employs TRBV24-1 and TRBJ2-1; a weak D match, TRBD1 (6 bases). The CDR3 has 14 amino acids. CDR1 is KGHDR and CDR2 is SFDVKD in the germline V gene. V lost 5 bases and J 4 bases, leaving 11 bases between the germline ends. The CDR3 reads CATSGGRQYNEQFF. CDR3 DNA: TGTGCCACCAGTGGGGGGCGGCAATACAATGAGCAGTTCTTC.

This clonotype was recorded a few times. The rearrangement uses TRBV7-8 and TRBJ2-1; possible D gene TRBD2, 5 bases. The CDR3 runs to 16 residues. Germline V gene lookup returns CDR1 SGHVS and CDR2 FQNEAQ. The ends were cut back, 3 bases at V and 1 base at J, with 13 bases in the middle. The CDR3 sequence: CASSFRGVTSYNEQFF. As DNA, the CDR3 is TGTGCCAGCAGCTTCCGGGGAGTTACTTCCTACAATGAGCAGTTCTTC.

This clonotype was found a few times. The chain carries TRBV28 and TRBJ2-7; the match to TRBD2 covers 9 bases. Losses at the gene ends were 9 bases for V and 1 base for J; bases not matched to a gene: 10. CDR3 size: 15 residues. Germline V CDR1 and CDR2: MDHEN, SYDVKM. CDR3 sequence reads: CASHRGGEGSYEQYF. The CDR3 coding sequence is TGTGCCAGTCACCGCGGGGGGGAGGGTTCCTACGAGCAGTACTTC.

The chain links TRBV2 to TRBJ2-1; D not certain. CDR3 length equals 15 residues. Trimming left V 3 bases short and J 3 bases short, with 12 bases between. Germline lookup yields CDR1 SNHLY and CDR2 FYNNEI. The CDR3 spells CASSEELTYYNEQFF. In DNA form, the CDR3 reads TGTGCCAGCAGTGAGGAGCTCACGTACTACAATGAGCAGTTCTTC. The whole variable domain, remainder taken from reference TRBV2 and TRBJ2-1, is EPEVTQTPSHQVTQMGQEVILRCVPISNHLYFYWYRQILGQKVEFLVSFYNNEISEKSEIFDDQFSVERPDGSNFTLKIRSTKLEDSAMYFCASSEELTYYNEQFFGPGTRLTVL.

The chain couples TRBV20-1 to TRBJ2-3; TRBD2 aligns across 8 bases. With V trimmed by 5 bases and J by 6 bases, 7 bases remained unmatched. The germline CDR1 and CDR2 sequences are DFQATT and SNEGSKA (reference sequence). CDR3 length: 13 residues. Here the CDR3 reads CSASGLGYDTQYF. CDR3 DNA: TGCAGTGCTTCGGGACTAGGGTATGATACGCAGTATTTT.

This clonotype was recorded at least ten times. At one of its ends the junction is not consistent with the germline gene, which may arise from a read error. V is TRBV18 and J is TRBJ2-5, with 8 bases matching TRBD2. The CDR3 is made up of 15 amino acids. The V gene's germline CDR1 is KGHSH and CDR2 LQKENI. Written as DNA, the CDR3 is TGCGCCAGCAGCCAATTAGCGGGGTCGCAAGAGACCCAGTACTTC. This gives the protein CASSQLAGSQETQYF.

This chain joins TRBV11-2 and TRBJ2-7; possibly TRBD1 or TRBD2 for D (6 bases each). With 4 bases removed from V and 3 bases from J, the gap between germline ends came to 13 bases. Germline V gives CDR1 SGHAT, CDR2 FQNNGV. CDR3 size: 14 residues. Here the CDR3 reads CASSSQGLYYEQYF. The CDR3 DNA reads TGTGCCAGCAGCTCACAGGGACTCTACTACGAGCAGTACTTC.

Details on this clonotype: The junction departs from germline at one end; a sequencing error may be responsible. The gene calls are TRBV6-5 and TRBJ2-7, with 7 bases aligning to TRBD1. Germline CDR1 is MNHEY and CDR2 is SVGAGI. The CDR3 has 15 amino acids. The CDR3 sequence is CASSSWTGSSCEQYF. The CDR3, as DNA: TGTGCCAGCAGTTCTTGGACAGGTTCATCCTGCGAGCAGTACTTC.